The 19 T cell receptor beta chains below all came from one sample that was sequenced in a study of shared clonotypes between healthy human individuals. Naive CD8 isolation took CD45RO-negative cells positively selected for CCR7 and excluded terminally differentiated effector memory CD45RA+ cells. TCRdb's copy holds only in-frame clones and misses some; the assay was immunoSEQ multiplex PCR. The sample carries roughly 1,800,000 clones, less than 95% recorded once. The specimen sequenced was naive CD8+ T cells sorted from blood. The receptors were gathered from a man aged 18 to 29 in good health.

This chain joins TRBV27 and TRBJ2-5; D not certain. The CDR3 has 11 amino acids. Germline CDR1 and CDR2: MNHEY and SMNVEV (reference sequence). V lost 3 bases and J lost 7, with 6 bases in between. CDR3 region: CASSFSGTQYF. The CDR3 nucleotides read TGTGCCAGCAGTTTTTCGGGGACCCAGTACTTC.

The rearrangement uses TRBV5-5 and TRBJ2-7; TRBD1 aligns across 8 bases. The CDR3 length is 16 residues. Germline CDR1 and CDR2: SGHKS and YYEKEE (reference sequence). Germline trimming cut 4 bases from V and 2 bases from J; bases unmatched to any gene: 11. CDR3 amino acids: CASSVDSGTGTYEQYF. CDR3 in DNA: TGTGCCAGCAGCGTGGACTCCGGGACAGGAACCTACGAGCAGTACTTC. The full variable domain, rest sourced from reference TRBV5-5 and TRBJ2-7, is DAGVTQSPTHLIKTRGQQVTLRCSPISGHKSVSWYQQVLGQGPQFIFQYYEKEERGRGNFPDRFSARQFPNYSSELNVNALLLGDSALYLCASSVDSGTGTYEQYFGPGTRLTVT.

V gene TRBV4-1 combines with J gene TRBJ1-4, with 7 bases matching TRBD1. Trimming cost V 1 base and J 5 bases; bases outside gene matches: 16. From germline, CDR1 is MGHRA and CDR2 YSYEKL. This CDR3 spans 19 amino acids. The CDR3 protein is CASSQGSTGQAGENEKLFF. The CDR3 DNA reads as TGCGCCAGCAGCCAAGGCAGTACAGGACAGGCGGGGGAAAATGAAAAACTGTTTTTT.

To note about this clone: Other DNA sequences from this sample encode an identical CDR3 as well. The CDR3 is CASSQVGPYEQYF. In DNA, the CDR3 is TGCGCCAGCAGCCAAGTGGGACCCTACGAGCAGTACTTC. The gene calls are TRBV4-1 and TRBJ2-7; D is tentatively TRBD1 or TRBD2 (5 bases each). The CDR3 spans 13 residues. Germline-derived CDR1 and CDR2 are MGHRA and YSYEKL. Trimming left V 1 base short and J 2 bases short, with 6 bases between.

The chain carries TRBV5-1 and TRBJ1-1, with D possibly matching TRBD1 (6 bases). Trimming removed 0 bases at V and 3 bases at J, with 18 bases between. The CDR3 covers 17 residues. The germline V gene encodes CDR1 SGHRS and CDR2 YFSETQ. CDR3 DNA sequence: TGCGCCAGCAGCTTGGGGGACACCTCCCTCCGGGACACTGAAGCTTTCTTT. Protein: CASSLGDTSLRDTEAFF.

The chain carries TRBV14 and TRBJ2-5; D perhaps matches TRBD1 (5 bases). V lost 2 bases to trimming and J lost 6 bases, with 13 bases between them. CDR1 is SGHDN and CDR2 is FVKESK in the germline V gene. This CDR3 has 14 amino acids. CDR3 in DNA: TGTGCCAGCAGCCAACCAGGGTCTGAGCAGACCCAGTACTTC. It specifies CASSQPGSEQTQYF. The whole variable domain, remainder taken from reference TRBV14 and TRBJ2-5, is EAGVTQFPSHSVIEKGQTVTLRCDPISGHDNLYWYRRVMGKEIKFLLHFVKESKQDESGMPNNRFLAERTGGTYSTLKVQPAELEDSGVYFCASSQPGSEQTQYFGPGTRLLVL.

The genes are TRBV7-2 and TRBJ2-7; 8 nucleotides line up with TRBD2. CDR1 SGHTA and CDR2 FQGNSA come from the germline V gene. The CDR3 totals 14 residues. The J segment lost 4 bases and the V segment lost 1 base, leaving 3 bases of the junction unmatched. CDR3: CASSLEGLVYEQYF. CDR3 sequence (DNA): TGTGCCAGCAGCTTAGAGGGACTAGTTTACGAGCAGTACTTC. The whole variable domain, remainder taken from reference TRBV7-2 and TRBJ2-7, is GAGVSQSPSNKVTEKGKDVELRCDPISGHTALYWYRQSLGQGLEFLIYFQGNSAPDKSGLPSDRFSAERTGGSVSTLTIQRTQQEDSAVYLCASSLEGLVYEQYFGPGTRLTVT.

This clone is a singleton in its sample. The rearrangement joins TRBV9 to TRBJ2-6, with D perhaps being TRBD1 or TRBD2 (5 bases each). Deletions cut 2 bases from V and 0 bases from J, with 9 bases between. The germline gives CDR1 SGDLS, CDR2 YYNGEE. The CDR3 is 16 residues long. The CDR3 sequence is CASSVGRSSGANVLTF. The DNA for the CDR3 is TGTGCCAGCAGCGTGGGACGCAGCTCTGGGGCCAACGTCCTGACTTTC. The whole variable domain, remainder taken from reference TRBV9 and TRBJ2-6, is DSGVTQTPKHLITATGQRVTLRCSPRSGDLSVYWYQQSLDQGLQFLIQYYNGEERAKGNILERFSAQQFPDLHSELNLSSLELGDSALYFCASSVGRSSGANVLTFGAGSRLTVL.

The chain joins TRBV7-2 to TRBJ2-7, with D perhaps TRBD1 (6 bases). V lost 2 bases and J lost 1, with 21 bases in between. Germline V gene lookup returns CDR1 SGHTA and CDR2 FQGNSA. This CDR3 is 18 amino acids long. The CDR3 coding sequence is TGTGCCAGCAGCTTACCCGATCACGACAGGTACTTATCCTACGAGCAGTACTTC. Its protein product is CASSLPDHDRYLSYEQYF.

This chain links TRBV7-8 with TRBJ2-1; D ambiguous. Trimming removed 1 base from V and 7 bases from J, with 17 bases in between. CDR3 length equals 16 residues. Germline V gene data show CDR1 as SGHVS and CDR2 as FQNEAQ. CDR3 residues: CASSLDGPSIHNEQFF. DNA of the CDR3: TGTGCCAGCAGCTTAGACGGACCGAGCATCCATAATGAGCAGTTCTTC. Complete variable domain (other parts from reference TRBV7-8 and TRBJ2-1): GAGVSQSPRYKVAKRGQDVALRCDPISGHVSLFWYQQALGQGPEFLTYFQNEAQLDKSGLPSDRFFAERPEGSVSTLKIQRTQQEDSAVYLCASSLDGPSIHNEQFFGPGTRLTVL.

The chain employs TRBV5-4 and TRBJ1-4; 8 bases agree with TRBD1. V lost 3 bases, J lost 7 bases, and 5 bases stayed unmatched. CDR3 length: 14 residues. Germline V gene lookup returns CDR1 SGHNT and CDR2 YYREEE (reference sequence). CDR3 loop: CASSSGQEIEKLFF. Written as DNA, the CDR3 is TGTGCCAGCAGCTCGGGACAGGAGATTGAAAAACTGTTTTTT.

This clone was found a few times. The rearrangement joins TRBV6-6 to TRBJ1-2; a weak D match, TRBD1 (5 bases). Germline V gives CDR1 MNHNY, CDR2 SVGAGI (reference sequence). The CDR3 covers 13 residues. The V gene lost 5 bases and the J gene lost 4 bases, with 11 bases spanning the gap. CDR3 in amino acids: CASSTTDTYGYTF. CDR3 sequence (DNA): TGTGCCAGCAGTACCACGGACACCTATGGCTACACCTTC.

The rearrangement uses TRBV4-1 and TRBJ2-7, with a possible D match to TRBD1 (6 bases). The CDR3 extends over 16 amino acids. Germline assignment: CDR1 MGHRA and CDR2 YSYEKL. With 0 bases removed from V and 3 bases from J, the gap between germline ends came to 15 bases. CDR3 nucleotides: TGCGCCAGCAGCCAAGAGCCCCAGGGGCCTTACTACGAGCAGTACTTC. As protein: CASSQEPQGPYYEQYF.

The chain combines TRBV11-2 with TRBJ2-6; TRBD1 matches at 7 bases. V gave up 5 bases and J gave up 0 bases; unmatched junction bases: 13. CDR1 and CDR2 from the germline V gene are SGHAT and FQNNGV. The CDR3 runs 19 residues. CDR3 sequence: CASSTRGRDSLSGANVLTF. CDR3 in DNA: TGTGCCAGCAGCACCAGGGGACGGGACAGTCTCTCTGGGGCCAACGTCCTGACTTTC.

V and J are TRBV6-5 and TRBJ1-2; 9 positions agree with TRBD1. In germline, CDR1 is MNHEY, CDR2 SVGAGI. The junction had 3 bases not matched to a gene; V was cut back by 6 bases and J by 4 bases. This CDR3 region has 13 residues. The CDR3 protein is CASRTGGTYGYTF. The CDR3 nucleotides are TGTGCCAGCAGAACAGGGGGCACCTATGGCTACACCTTC.

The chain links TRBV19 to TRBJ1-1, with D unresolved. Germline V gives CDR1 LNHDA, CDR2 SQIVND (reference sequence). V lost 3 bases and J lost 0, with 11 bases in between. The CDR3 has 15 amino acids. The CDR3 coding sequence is TGTGCCAGTAGTATTAATGAGCTGTTGAACACTGAAGCTTTCTTT. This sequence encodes CASSINELLNTEAFF. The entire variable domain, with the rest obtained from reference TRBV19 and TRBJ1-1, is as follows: DGGITQSPKYLFRKEGQNVTLSCEQNLNHDAMYWYRQDPGQGLRLIYYSQIVNDFQKGDIAEGYSVSREKKESFPLTVTSAQKNPTAFYLCASSINELLNTEAFFGQGTRLTVV.

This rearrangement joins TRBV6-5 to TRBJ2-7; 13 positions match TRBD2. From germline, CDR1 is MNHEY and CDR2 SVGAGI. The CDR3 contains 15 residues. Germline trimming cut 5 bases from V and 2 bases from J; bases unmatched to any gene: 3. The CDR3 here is CASSQGLAGTYEQYF. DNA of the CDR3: TGTGCCAGCAGTCAGGGACTAGCGGGAACCTACGAGCAGTACTTC.

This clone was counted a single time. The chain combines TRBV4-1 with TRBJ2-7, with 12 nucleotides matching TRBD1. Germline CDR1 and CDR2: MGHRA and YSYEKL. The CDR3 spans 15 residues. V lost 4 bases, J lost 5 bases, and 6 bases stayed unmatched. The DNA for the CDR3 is TGCGCCAGCAGCCTGGGACAGGGGGCGGTTCACGAGCAGTACTTC. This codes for CASSLGQGAVHEQYF.

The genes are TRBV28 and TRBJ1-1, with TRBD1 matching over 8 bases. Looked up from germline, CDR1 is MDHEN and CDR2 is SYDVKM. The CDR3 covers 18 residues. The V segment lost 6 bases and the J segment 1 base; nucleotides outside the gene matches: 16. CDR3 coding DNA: TGTGCCAGCAGCTGGACCGATCGATTGGACAGGGCGAACACTGAAGCTTTCTTT. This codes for CASSWTDRLDRANTEAFF.